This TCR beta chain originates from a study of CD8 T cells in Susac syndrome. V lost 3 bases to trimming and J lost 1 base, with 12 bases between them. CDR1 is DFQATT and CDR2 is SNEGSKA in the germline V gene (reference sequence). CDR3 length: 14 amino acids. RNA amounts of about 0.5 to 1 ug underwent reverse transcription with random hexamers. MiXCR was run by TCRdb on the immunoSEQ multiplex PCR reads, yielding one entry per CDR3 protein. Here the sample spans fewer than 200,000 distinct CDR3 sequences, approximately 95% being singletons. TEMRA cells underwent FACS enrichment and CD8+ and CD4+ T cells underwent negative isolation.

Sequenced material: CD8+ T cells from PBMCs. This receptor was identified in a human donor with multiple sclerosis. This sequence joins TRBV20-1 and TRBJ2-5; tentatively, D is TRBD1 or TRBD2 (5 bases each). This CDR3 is CSASRWGSQETQYF. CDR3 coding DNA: TGCAGTGCTAGCCGGTGGGGGAGCCAAGAGACCCAGTACTTC.